The T cell receptor beta chain under discussion was sequenced for a study of T cells in Graves' hyperthyroidism and ophthalmopathy. Germline V gene data show CDR1 as SGHNT and CDR2 as YYREEE (reference sequence). The CDR3 has 14 residues. Losses at the gene ends were 5 bases for V and 4 bases for J; bases not matched to a gene: 6. RNA transcripts were the template for amplifying TCR beta CDR3 regions. RT-PCR in the first round (using the HTBI primer set) targeted the TCR CDR3. MiXCR, run by TCRdb on the multiplex PCR reads, gives a single entry per CDR3 protein. This sample yields around 430,000 distinct CDR3 sequences, of which about 15% are seen a single time; approximately 32% belongs to the top ten. Absent ophthalmopathy progression within 18 months defined stable Graves' hyperthyroidism.

Source material: blood. The clonotype comes from a woman in her 30s with Graves' hyperthyroidism. The gene calls are TRBV5-4 and TRBJ2-1, with TRBD1 matching over 7 bases. CDR3 amino acids: CASSFGQEYNEQFF. CDR3 sequence (DNA): TGTGCCAGCAGTTTTGGACAGGAGTACAATGAGCAGTTCTTC.